The next 20 T cell receptor beta chains were all read from a single sample in a study of blood T cells in healthy people across ages. PCR was performed a second time for roughly 7 to 12 cycles using a sample-barcoded 5' primer and a J-beta primer mix. TCRdb re-called the 5' RACE reads through MiXCR, storing one row per CDR3 protein. The table shows more than 750,000 distinct CDR3 sequences, with approximately 32% occurring only once. These data also formed part of another study, on T cells of mothers and their children.

The sequenced sample consisted of blood. These receptors were taken from a woman aged 40 to 50 in good health.

The chain has TRBV11-1 and TRBJ1-2; TRBD1 matches at 7 bases. The CDR3 spans 16 residues. The germline gives CDR1 SGHAT, CDR2 FQDESV (reference sequence). J lost 1 base, V lost 2 bases, and 7 bases had no gene match. CDR3 residues: CASSLTTGHHNYGYTF. CDR3 sequence (DNA): TGTGCCAGCAGCTTAACGACAGGGCACCATAACTATGGCTACACCTTC.

A note on this clonotype: This clone may be a read error of a much larger clone one base away. V is TRBV12-3 or TRBV12-4 and J is TRBJ1-6, with 8 bases lining up with TRBD1. The CDR3 is made up of 15 amino acids. For the CDR3, the DNA is TGTGCCAGCAGCCCGGACAGGGCAGTTAATTCACTCCTCCACTTT. Its protein is CASSPDRAVNSLLHF.

This clonotype was observed at least ten times. This sequence joins TRBV12-3 or TRBV12-4 and TRBJ1-2; no clear D. The V end was cut by 5 bases, the J end by 7 bases, with 17 bases between. This CDR3 has 14 residues. The CDR3 DNA is TGTGCCAGCAGTCCCCAAGTTTCGGGGTCTGGCTACACCTTC. Translating gives CASSPQVSGSGYTF.

At least ten counts were recorded for this clonotype. The chain recombines TRBV6-5 with TRBJ2-7, with TRBD1 matching over 7 bases. CDR1 is MNHEY and CDR2 is SVGAGI in the germline V gene. Trimming at V came to 0 bases and at J to 0 bases, leaving 2 bases not matched to a gene. CDR3 length: 15 residues. CDR3: CASSYSGDSSYEQYF. The CDR3 bases are TGTGCCAGCAGTTACTCAGGGGACAGCTCCTACGAGCAGTACTTC.

This chain joins TRBV28 and TRBJ1-5; possible D gene TRBD1, 5 bases. There are 14 residues in the CDR3. Trimming removed 8 bases at V and 3 bases at J, with 14 bases between. CDR1 and CDR2 from the germline V gene are MDHEN and SYDVKM. The CDR3 nucleotides are TGTGCCAGCTTACGAAGGGGCTTCAATCAGCCCCAGCATTTT. Translating it yields CASLRRGFNQPQHF. The variable domain in full, with the rest retrieved from reference TRBV28 and TRBJ1-5, is DVKVTQSSRYLVKRTGEKVFLECVQDMDHENMFWYRQDPGLGLRLIYFSYDVKMKEKGDIPEGYSVSREKKERFSLILESASTNQTSMYLCASLRRGFNQPQHFGDGTRLSIL.

This clonotype occurred a few times. This may arise from a read error, as a much more abundant clone is one base away. The chain is built from TRBV4-3 and TRBJ2-1; the D gene is possibly TRBD1 (5 bases). Trimming pared 4 bases from V and 5 bases from J, leaving 12 bases between. The germline CDR1 and CDR2 sequences are LGHNA and YSLEER. CDR3 length: 14 amino acids. For the CDR3, the DNA is TGCGCCAGCAGCCGGGTAGACAGAGACAATGAGCAGTTCTTC. Translation: CASSRVDRDNEQFF.

The rearrangement joins TRBV18 to TRBJ2-5, with D possibly being TRBD2 (6 bases). Germline CDR1 is KGHSH and CDR2 is LQKENI. Trimming left V 3 bases short and J 5 bases short, with 16 bases between. CDR3 length equals 15 residues. CDR3 sequence (DNA): TGTGCCAGCTCACCGGGGACTGGCGGGGAGGAGACCCAGTACTTC. Its protein product is CASSPGTGGEETQYF.

This chain links TRBV15 with TRBJ1-2, with D tentatively TRBD1 (5 bases). Germline V gene lookup returns CDR1 LNHNV and CDR2 YYDKDF (reference sequence). V dropped 3 bases and J dropped 0 bases, with 20 bases sitting between them. There are 18 residues in the CDR3. The CDR3 nucleotides are TGTGCCACCAGCAGCACGGGACTCTCGACGCTATCTAACTATGGCTACACCTTC. Protein sequence: CATSSTGLSTLSNYGYTF.

The chain combines TRBV5-5 with TRBJ2-1; 10 bases are a match to TRBD2. Germline trimming cut 0 bases from V and 5 bases from J; bases unmatched to any gene: 5. Germline V CDR1 and CDR2: SGHKS, YYEKEE (reference sequence). This CDR3 region has 16 residues. CDR3 DNA sequence: TGTGCCAGCAGCTTGGCCTCTAGCGGGGGACACAATGAGCAGTTCTTC. As protein: CASSLASSGGHNEQFF.

The J gene is TRBJ2-3, the V gene TRBV7-2, with 9 bases fitting TRBD2. This CDR3 spans 15 amino acids. The V gene's germline CDR1 is SGHTA and CDR2 FQGNSA. V lost 9 bases to trimming and J lost 6 bases; unmatched junction nucleotides: 13. CDR3 DNA sequence: TGTGCCAGGTCCCCGCAGCGGGGGGAAGGGGATACGCAGTATTTT. It encodes CARSPQRGEGDTQYF.

This clonotype came up many times. The chain has TRBV7-2 and TRBJ1-2; tentative D call: TRBD1 (6 bases). The germline V gene has CDR1 SGHTA and CDR2 FQGNSA. Trimming removed 1 base at V and 1 base at J, with 13 bases between. CDR3 length: 16 residues. The CDR3 sequence is CASSLGRGPLNYGYTF. The CDR3, as DNA: TGTGCCAGCAGCTTAGGGCGGGGGCCCCTTAACTATGGCTACACCTTC.

The gene calls are TRBV7-2 and TRBJ2-7; possible D gene TRBD1, 5 bases. Germline loops: CDR1 SGHTA, CDR2 FQGNSA. The length of the CDR3 is 13 residues. V lost 4 bases, J lost 6 bases, and 13 bases lay in between. Here the CDR3 reads CASSSLQGSEQYF. The CDR3 coding sequence is TGTGCCAGCAGCTCCCTCCAGGGTTCCGAGCAGTACTTC.

The V and J genes are TRBV27 and TRBJ2-7, with 9 bases aligning to TRBD1. CDR1 and CDR2 (germline): MNHEY, SMNVEV (reference sequence). The CDR3 totals 15 residues. The V and J ends lost 6 bases and 2 bases, in that order; junction bases with no gene match: 8. The CDR3 reads CASSSQDRGTYEQYF. CDR3 DNA: TGTGCCAGCAGCTCCCAGGACAGGGGTACCTACGAGCAGTACTTC.

Turning to this clonotype: A read error may explain this, as a much larger clone is one base away. CDR3 sequence (DNA): TGCAGTGCTTATACCGGACTAGCGGGGGGGAGGTATACGCAGTATTTT. This encodes CSAYTGLAGGRYTQYF. V usage is TRBV20-1 and J usage is TRBJ2-3, with 15 bases that match TRBD2. The ends lost 5 bases at V and 7 bases at J; junction bases unmatched: 10. CDR3 length: 16 amino acids. Germline V gene sequence: CDR1 DFQATT, CDR2 SNEGSKA (reference sequence).

V and J are TRBV12-3 or TRBV12-4 and TRBJ2-4; D is unresolved. V was trimmed by 2 bases and J by 1 base, leaving 3 bases between them. This CDR3 has 13 amino acids. The CDR3 loop is CASSLNAKNIQYF. The CDR3 DNA reads as TGTGCCAGCAGTTTAAACGCCAAAAACATTCAGTACTTC.

This clonotype was observed many times. The J gene is TRBJ1-1, the V gene TRBV29-1, with D possibly being TRBD1 (5 bases). The V end was cut by 7 bases, the J end by 4 bases, with 22 bases between. The CDR3 sequence is 15 residues long. The germline CDR1 and CDR2 sequences are SQVTM and ANQGSEA. The CDR3 region has the DNA TGCAGCGCCCAAGGGACTGCCGCTGTTGGCACTGAAGCTTTCTTT. Encoded protein: CSAQGTAAVGTEAFF.

V is TRBV5-1 and J is TRBJ2-3, with 10 nucleotides matching TRBD2. Germline-derived CDR1 and CDR2 are SGHRS and YFSETQ. V was clipped by 4 bases and J by 3 bases; unmatched bases: 5. The length of the CDR3 is 15 residues. CDR3 residues: CASSRGLAWTDTQYF. In DNA, the CDR3 is TGCGCCAGCAGCCGGGGACTAGCGTGGACAGATACGCAGTATTTT.

This clonotype was detected only a few times. This sequence joins TRBV3-1 and TRBJ1-1, with D hard to call. CDR3 size: 15 residues. Per germline, CDR1 LGHDT and CDR2 YNNKEL (reference sequence). V lost 4 bases, J lost 0 bases, and 12 bases lay in between. CDR3 in DNA: TGTGCCAGCAGCCCTACGGGCCAGATGAACACTGAAGCTTTCTTT. This gives the protein CASSPTGQMNTEAFF.

A few counts support this clonotype. The genes are TRBV3-1 and TRBJ2-6; D is unclear. The CDR3 runs to 17 residues. V dropped 2 bases and J dropped 0 bases, with 11 bases sitting between them. Germline V gene lookup returns CDR1 LGHDT and CDR2 YNNKEL (reference sequence). Here the CDR3 DNA reads TGTGCCAGCAGCCAATTTCTCTCTTTCTCTGGGGCCAACGTCCTGACTTTC. Its protein is CASSQFLSFSGANVLTF.

The rearrangement joins TRBV20-1 to TRBJ1-1; possibly TRBD1 for D (6 bases). The CDR3 runs to 14 residues. Looked up from germline, CDR1 is DFQATT and CDR2 is SNEGSKA (reference sequence). Trimming took 0 bases from V and 3 from J, leaving 11 bases between them. The CDR3 loop is CSAREGGQDTEAFF. CDR3 DNA: TGCAGTGCTAGAGAAGGGGGGCAGGACACTGAAGCTTTCTTT.